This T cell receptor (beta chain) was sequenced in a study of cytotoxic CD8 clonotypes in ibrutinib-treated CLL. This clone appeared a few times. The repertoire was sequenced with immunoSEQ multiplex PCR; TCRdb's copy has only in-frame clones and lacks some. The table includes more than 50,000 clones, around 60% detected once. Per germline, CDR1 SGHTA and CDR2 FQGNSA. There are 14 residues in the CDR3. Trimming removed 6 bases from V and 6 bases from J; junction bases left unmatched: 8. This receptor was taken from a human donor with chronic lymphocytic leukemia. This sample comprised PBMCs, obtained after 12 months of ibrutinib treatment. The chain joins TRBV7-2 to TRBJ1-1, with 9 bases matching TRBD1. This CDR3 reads CASSTRQGVSEAFF. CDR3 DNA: TGTGCCAGCAGTACCCGACAGGGGGTCTCTGAAGCTTTCTTT.